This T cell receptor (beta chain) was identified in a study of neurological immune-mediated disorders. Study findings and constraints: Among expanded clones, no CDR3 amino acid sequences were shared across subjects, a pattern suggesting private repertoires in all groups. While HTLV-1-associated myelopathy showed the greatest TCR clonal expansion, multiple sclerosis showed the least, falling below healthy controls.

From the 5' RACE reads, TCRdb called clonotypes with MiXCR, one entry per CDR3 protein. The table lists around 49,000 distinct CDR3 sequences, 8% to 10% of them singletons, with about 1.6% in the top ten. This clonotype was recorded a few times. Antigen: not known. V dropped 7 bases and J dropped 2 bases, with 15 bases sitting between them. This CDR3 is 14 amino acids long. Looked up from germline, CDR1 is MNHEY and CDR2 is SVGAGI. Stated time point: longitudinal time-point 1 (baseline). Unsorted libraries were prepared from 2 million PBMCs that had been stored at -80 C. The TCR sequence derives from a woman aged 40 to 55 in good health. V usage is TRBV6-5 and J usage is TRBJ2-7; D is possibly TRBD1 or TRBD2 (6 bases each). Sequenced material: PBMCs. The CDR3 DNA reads TGTGCCAGCAAAAAACGAGGGGGGCCCTACGAGCAGTACTTC. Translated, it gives CASKKRGGPYEQYF.